This entry is about one T cell receptor (beta chain). Its antigen is still unknown. No much larger clone exists at a distance of one base, and base qualities are not known. The data were obtained in a study of OX40 agonist ivuxolimab in advanced cancers. A note on the overall study: Ivuxolimab was an agonistic, fully human IgG2 monoclonal antibody directed against OX40 (CD134), a costimulatory receptor. Intravenous ivuxolimab was administered to patients every 2 weeks at six dose levels: 0.01, 0.1, 0.3, 1.5, 3 and 10 mg/kg. Of the 50 to 55 patients in dose escalation, 19 had hepatocellular carcinoma, around 15 had melanoma, 9 had renal cell carcinoma and 9 had head and neck cancer. The dose-escalation cohort was 82.7% male with a mean age of about 60 years, ranging from roughly 20 to 80. Patients were allowed to have had prior anti-PD-1, anti-PD-L1 or anti-CTLA-4 therapy, and 30% to 40% of the dose-escalation patients had previously received checkpoint inhibitors. Three dose-escalation patients achieved partial responses, one with hepatocellular carcinoma and two with cutaneous melanoma. Peripheral TCRbeta sequencing aimed to test whether ivuxolimab altered TCR sequence diversity and caused clonal T-cell expansion. The paper reports the monotherapy dose-escalation portion (N ≈ 50 patients) of the phase I ivuxolimab trial. The paper's findings and limits, for the study overall: In partial responders in the 0.1-3.0 mg/kg groups, normalized peripheral clonal expansion was found to be among the lowest, especially among CD8+ T cells. After ivuxolimab, expanded clones were on average more numerous among CD8+ T cells than among CD4+ T cells. Antigen specificity was not determined for the clonally expanded peripheral T cells. At doses of 0.1 to 3.0 mg/kg, clonal expansion of both CD4+ and CD8+ blood T cells was observed from baseline to week 6. Low levels of normalized T-cell clonal expansion were also seen in some patients who did not respond.

The trial excluded patients who had a history of autoimmune disease or were on systemic immunosuppression. Peripheral blood for TCR sequencing was collected from all dose cohorts at baseline, on cycle 4 day 1, and on cycle 7 day 1. The samples were drawn from a first-in-human, open-label, multicenter phase I dose-escalation trial of ivuxolimab. Adults with locally advanced or metastatic head and neck squamous cell, hepatocellular, melanoma or renal cell carcinoma were enrolled in the trial. Before TCR sequencing, CD4+ T cells and CD8+ T cells from peripheral blood were sorted into separate populations. CDR1 LNHDA and CDR2 SQIVND are derived from the germline V gene (reference sequence). The germline V and J ends show losses of 5 bases and 6 bases respectively, and no gene match explains 6 bases of the junction. Counted from cysteine to phenylalanine, this CDR3 has 13 amino acids. The sequence is cut down to CDR3 DNA, 39 bases in frame from base 1.

For sequencing of the TCRbeta CDR3 region, genomic DNA was extracted from the sorted cells. The immunoSEQ Assay was used to sequence the TCRbeta CDR3 regions. TCRdb retrieved this table from immuneACCESS and kept in-frame rearrangements only. Not all clones are present; in checked studies, unresolved V genes account for under half, and no reason is known for the remainder. In all, the sample holds about 48,000 clones, and roughly 88% of those were seen once. Approximately 50% of the sample belongs to the ten largest clones. The sample here was CD4+ or CD8+ T cells sorted from blood, taken in a trial of the OX40 agonist ivuxolimab. The clonotype was recovered from an adult with an advanced solid tumor such as melanoma, head and neck, liver or kidney cancer. Rearrangement joined TRBV19 to TRBJ1-2; TRBD1 agrees with 7 junctional bases. The CDR3: CASSSSQGDGYTF. In nucleotide form, the sequence is TGTGCCAGTAGTTCCAGTCAGGGGGATGGCTACACCTTC.